The clone carrying this TCR beta chain has at least ten counts. The data belong to a study of T cells after yellow fever vaccination. They built TCR cDNA with 5'RACE template switching, a step that put in a universal primer site and UMIs. In TCRdb, the 5' RACE reads were re-called with MiXCR into one record per CDR3 protein. The sample has 200,000 or so distinct CDR3 sequences; less than 7.5% are singletons. Per the germline V gene, CDR1 is SGHTA and CDR2 is FQGNSA. The V and J ends lost 6 bases and 5 bases respectively, with 11 bases between them. This CDR3 has 13 residues. This receptor was taken from a man aged 25-45 years who received the YFV17D yellow fever vaccine. The sequences come from CD4+ T cells sorted from PBMCs, collected on the day of the yellow fever booster vaccination. The chain combines TRBV7-2 with TRBJ1-5; D may be TRBD1 (5 bases). The CDR3 DNA reads TGTGCCAGCAGACAAGACAGAGATCAGCCCCAGCATTTT. Amino acid sequence: CASRQDRDQPQHF. The complete variable domain, with remaining parts taken from reference TRBV7-2 and TRBJ1-5, reads GAGVSQSPSNKVTEKGKDVELRCDPISGHTALYWYRQSLGQGLEFLIYFQGNSAPDKSGLPSDRFSAERTGGSVSTLTIQRTQQEDSAVYLCASRQDRDQPQHFGDGTRLSIL.